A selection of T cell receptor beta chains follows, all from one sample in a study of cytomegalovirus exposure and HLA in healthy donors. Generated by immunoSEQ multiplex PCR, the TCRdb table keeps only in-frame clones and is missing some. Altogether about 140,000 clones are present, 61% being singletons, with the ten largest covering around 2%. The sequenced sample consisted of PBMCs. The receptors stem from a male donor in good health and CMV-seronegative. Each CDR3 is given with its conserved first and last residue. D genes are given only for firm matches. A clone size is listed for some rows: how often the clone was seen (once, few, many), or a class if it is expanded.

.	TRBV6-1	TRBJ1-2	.	TGTGCCAGCAGGGACAGTGCTAACTATGGCTACACCTTC	CASRDSANYGYTF
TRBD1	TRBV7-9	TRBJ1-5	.	TGTGCCAGCAGCCCCGGGGGGGGCAGGGGGACGAAGGAGCCCCAGCATTTT	CASSPGGGRGTKEPQHF
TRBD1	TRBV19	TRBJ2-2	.	TGTGCCAGCGGGACAGGGGTCCACACCGGGGAGCTGTTTTTT	CASGTGVHTGELFF
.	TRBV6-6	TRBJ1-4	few	TGTGCCAGCAGTTACACGGGAGAAAAACTGTTTTTT	CASSYTGEKLFF
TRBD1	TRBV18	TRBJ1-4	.	TGTGCCAGCTCACCGGACAGGTCGGAAAAACTGTTTTTT	CASSPDRSEKLFF
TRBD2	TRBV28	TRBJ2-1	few	TGTGCCAGCAGTCCCGGATTAGCGGGGGGTCGGTTCTTC	CASSPGLAGGRFF
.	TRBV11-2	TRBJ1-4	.	TGTGCCAGCAGCTTAGCAGGAGGAAAACTGTTTTTT	CASSLAGGKLFF
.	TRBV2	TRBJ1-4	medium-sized	.	CASSSSATNEKLFF
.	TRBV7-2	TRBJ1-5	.	TGTGCCAGCAGCTACCGGGACAACGGCAATCAGCCCCAGCATTTT	CASSYRDNGNQPQHF
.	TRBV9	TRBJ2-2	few	TGTGCCAGCCAAGGCAGGGATCATACCGGGGAGCTGTTTTTT	CASQGRDHTGELFF